This T cell receptor (beta chain) is drawn from a study of blood T cells in healthy people across ages. This clonotype has a handful of counts. Combining a sample-barcoded 5' primer with a J-beta primer mix, a second PCR ran for roughly 6 to 12 cycles. The template-switch adaptor was a 5' adaptor with 12 random nucleotides. It tagged each cDNA molecule. One entry per CDR3 protein results from TCRdb running MiXCR on the 5' RACE reads. The table lists over 450,000 distinct CDR3 sequences, nearly 25% of them singletons, with less than 9% in the top ten. A further study also used this sample, focusing on T cells of mothers and their children. That work states: The people who donated were a few healthy Caucasian mothers and their six children. When mothers and children were related, their normalized repertoire overlap, which was always slightly higher, did not differ significantly from that of unrelated pairs.

This TCR derives from a boy younger than 18 in good health. Sample: blood.

The CDR3 DNA follows: TGTGCCAGCAGTTATAGACTAGTTGAGGATACGCAGTATTTT. Translating gives CASSYRLVEDTQYF. This sequence joins TRBV6-5 and TRBJ2-3; the D gene is possibly TRBD2 (6 bases). CDR1 and CDR2 from the germline V gene are MNHEY and SVGAGI. V dropped 3 bases and J dropped 6 bases, with 13 bases sitting between them. The CDR3 length is 14 residues.